The 27 T cell receptor beta chains below come from one sample, sequenced in a study of T cells in women clearing cervical HPV infection. Sequencing was performed with immunoSEQ multiplex PCR; in TCRdb, only in-frame clones are kept and a portion is missing. The sample's table shows about 36,000 clones. The specimen sequenced was blood buffy coat. The source is a woman aged 18 to 75 with a cervical HPV16 infection that either progressed to CIN3+ or cleared (not recorded which).

Concerning this clone: The read ends 3 residues shy of where the CDR3 ends; the end is completed using the germline J gene. V is TRBV20-1 and J is TRBJ2-7; 7 bases match TRBD2. Germline CDR1 is DFQATT and CDR2 is SNEGSKA (reference sequence). This CDR3 has 17 amino acids. The ends lost 0 bases at V and 0 bases at J; junction bases unmatched: 11. CDR3 sequence: CSARDVFGGGSSYEQYF. The DNA read from the CDR3 is TGCAGTGCTAGAGATGTCTTCGGAGGCGGGAGCTCCTACGAG.

Concerning this clone: The missing CDR3 end, 3 residues past where the read stops, is filled in from the germline J gene. V gene TRBV7-9 combines with J gene TRBJ1-2; a weak D match, TRBD1 (6 bases). CDR1 is SEHNR and CDR2 is FQNEAQ in the germline V gene (reference sequence). The CDR3 has 15 residues. CDR3 residues: CASSLGQGRGLFYTF. The CDR3 DNA, read in part, is TGTGCCAGCAGCTTAGGCCAGGGCAGGGGCTTATTT.

Remarks on this clone: From the germline J gene comes the end of the CDR3, since the read stops 3 residues before it. The chain employs TRBV20-1 and TRBJ2-5; the match to TRBD2 covers 11 bases. CDR3 size: 16 residues. Unmatched junction bases numbered 12, after V lost 3 bases and J lost 6 bases. Germline-derived CDR1 and CDR2 are DFQATT and SNEGSKA (reference sequence). CDR3 bases read: TGCAGTGCTAGGTGGCTAGCGGGGGGTCCTGGGCAGACC. Translating it yields CSARWLAGGPGQT. The whole CDR3 region reads CSARWLAGGPGQTQYF.

As concerns this clone: Read coverage stops 3 residues before the CDR3 terminus; the germline J gene supplies the remainder. This chain uses TRBV20-1 with TRBJ1-5; TRBD1 matches at 9 bases. Germline V gene lookup returns CDR1 DFQATT and CDR2 SNEGSKA (reference sequence). The V gene end was trimmed by 6 bases and the J gene end by 7 bases; junction bases not matched to a gene: 10. The CDR3 is 14 amino acids. CDR3 DNA, as far as it was read: TGCAGTGCAAAAACCGGGACAGGGAGACAGCCC. It specifies CSAKTGTGRQP. The CDR3, in full, reads CSAKTGTGRQPQHF.

On this clone itself: The CDR3 extends 3 residues past the end of the read, so its final part is completed from the germline J gene. The chain couples TRBV28 to TRBJ2-1; the D is unclear. The CDR3 spans 14 residues. Trimming shortened V by 6 bases and J by 3 bases, and 12 bases separated the two germline ends. CDR1 and CDR2 from the germline V gene are MDHEN and SYDVKM. The part of the CDR3 DNA that was read is TGTGCCAGCAGCGAGGCTAGAGACTACAATGAG. It is translated as CASSEARDYNE. The entire CDR3 sequence reads CASSEARDYNEQFF.

Of note for this clone: The missing CDR3 end, 3 residues past where the read stops, is filled in from the germline J gene. The chain uses TRBV6-4 and TRBJ2-1; 8 bases are shared with TRBD2. The CDR3 sequence is 13 residues long. V gave up 8 bases and J gave up 8 bases; unmatched junction bases: 8. CDR1 is MRHNA, CDR2 SNTAGT, per germline. The part of the CDR3 DNA that was read is TGTGCCAGCGGGACTAGTGAAAGCGATGAG. This codes for CASGTSESDE. In full, the CDR3 reads CASGTSESDEQFF.

For this clone: The read terminates 3 residues ahead of where the CDR3 ends, so the germline J gene completes it. The chain recombines TRBV5-1 with TRBJ1-6, with a possible D match to TRBD1 (5 bases). Trimming took off 0 bases at V and 9 bases at J, with 13 bases between the two ends. Looked up from germline, CDR1 is SGHRS and CDR2 is YFSETQ. CDR3 length: 15 residues. CDR3 DNA, as far as it was read: TGCGCCAGCAGCTTGGAGGCAGGGAGCACTTCACCC. Translation gives CASSLEAGSTSP. The CDR3 in its entirety is CASSLEAGSTSPLHF. The full variable domain, completed using reference TRBV5-1 and TRBJ1-6, is KAGVTQTPRYLIKTRGQQVTLSCSPISGHRSVSWYQQTPGQGLQFLFEYFSETQRNKGNFPGRFSGRQFSNSRSEMNVSTLELGDSALYLCASSLEAGSTSPLHFGNGTRLTVT.

A remark on this clone: Read coverage stops 3 residues before the CDR3 terminus; the germline J gene supplies the remainder. The chain employs TRBV30 and TRBJ2-7; no definite D call. The CDR3 is made up of 12 amino acids. In germline, CDR1 is GTSNPN, CDR2 SVGIG (reference sequence). V lost 5 bases and J 0 bases, leaving 8 bases between the germline ends. The CDR3 bases that were read are TGTGCCTGGGAAAAGGTCTCCTACGAG. Encoded protein: CAWEKVSYE. In full, the CDR3 reads CAWEKVSYEQYF.

To note about this clone: The read finishes 3 residues shy of the CDR3 end, and the germline J gene is used to complete it. V is TRBV6-2 or TRBV6-3 and J is TRBJ1-2; D is perhaps TRBD1 (6 bases). This CDR3 contains 13 residues. Trimming left V 11 bases short and J 0 bases short, with 13 bases between. CDR1 is MNHEY, CDR2 SVGEGT, per germline. The part of the CDR3 DNA that was read is TGTGCCGGGCGGGACACCACTAACTATGGC. It specifies CAGRDTTNYG. The entire CDR3 protein is CAGRDTTNYGYTF.

The chain's CDR3 is CASSPQASYDYTF. The sequenced CDR3 bases are TGTGCCAGCAGCCCACAGGCTTCCTACGAC. The chain couples TRBV7-9 to TRBJ1-2, with D maybe TRBD1 (5 bases). The CDR3 goes on 3 residues after the read ends, and that part is filled in from the germline J gene. The V gene's germline CDR1 is SEHNR and CDR2 FQNEAQ (reference sequence). This CDR3 has 13 residues.

A note on this clone: The CDR3 end lies 3 residues beyond the end of the read and is filled in from the germline J gene. The chain carries TRBV14 and TRBJ2-7; 8 positions match TRBD2. Germline V CDR1 and CDR2: SGHDN, FVKESK. The V gene end was trimmed by 1 base and the J gene end by 2 bases; junction bases not matched to a gene: 10. This CDR3 spans 17 amino acids. CDR3 loop: CASSQAPPGLVTYEQYF. CDR3 DNA (partial): TGTGCCAGCAGCCAAGCACCTCCGGGACTAGTAACCTACGAG.

On this clone: From the germline J gene comes the end of the CDR3, since the read stops 3 residues before it. The chain employs TRBV20-1 and TRBJ2-1; 8 bases agree with TRBD2. The V gene end was trimmed by 3 bases and the J gene end by 6 bases; junction bases not matched to a gene: 10. Germline-derived CDR1 and CDR2 are DFQATT and SNEGSKA (reference sequence). The CDR3 has 15 amino acids. The CDR3 protein is CSASVRTSLINEQFF. CDR3 DNA (partial): TGCAGTGCTAGTGTACGGACTAGCTTAATCAATGAG.

Details on this clone: With the read ending 3 residues before the CDR3 end, the germline J gene is used to fill in that end. The chain combines TRBV20-1 with TRBJ2-7; D uncertain. V lost 3 bases and J lost 2, with 17 bases in between. The CDR3 sequence is 15 residues long. Germline CDR1 is DFQATT and CDR2 is SNEGSKA (reference sequence). The CDR3: CSASPLLRTTYEQYF. The sequenced CDR3 bases are TGCAGTGCTAGTCCCTTGCTGCGCACTACCTACGAG.

On this clone itself: The CDR3 is cut off 3 residues early in the read; its end comes from the germline J gene. The chain employs TRBV20-1 and TRBJ1-5; 7 positions agree with TRBD1. CDR3 size: 14 residues. Germline V gene sequence: CDR1 DFQATT, CDR2 SNEGSKA (reference sequence). V dropped 3 bases and J dropped 3; count of bases not matched to a gene: 5. CDR3 amino acids: CSASPGQNNQPQHF. Partial CDR3 DNA: TGCAGTGCTAGTCCGGGACAGAACAATCAGCCC.

In the case of this clone: The read ends 3 residues early relative to the CDR3; the germline J gene fills the gap. V and J are TRBV29-1 and TRBJ1-2, with TRBD1 as a possible D gene (5 bases). This CDR3 contains 14 residues. Trimming left V 6 bases short and J 0 bases short, with 14 bases between. The germline gives CDR1 SQVTM, CDR2 ANQGSEA. Here the CDR3 reads CSVGHGGTNYGYTF. The covered CDR3 bases are TGCAGCGTGGGGCACGGAGGCACTAACTATGGC. The whole variable domain, filled in from reference TRBV29-1 and TRBJ1-2, reads SAVISQKPSRDICQRGTSLTIQCQVDSQVTMMFWYRQQPGQSLTLIATANQGSEATYESGFVIDKFPISRPNLTFSTLTVSNMSPEDSSIYLCSVGHGGTNYGYTFGSGTRLTVV.

Notes on this clone: The CDR3 is cut off 3 residues early in the read; its end comes from the germline J gene. The genes are TRBV6-2 or TRBV6-3 and TRBJ2-4; tentative D call: TRBD2 (5 bases). The length of the CDR3 is 12 residues. Germline CDR1 MNHEY, CDR2 SVGEGT. V lost 8 bases and J lost 7, with 12 bases in between. CDR3 DNA (partial): TGTGCCAGCTTATCCGGCGGGAACATT. This gives the protein CASLSGGNI. The whole CDR3 region reads CASLSGGNIQYF.

Details on this clone: The DNA ends 3 residues before the CDR3 does, and the rest of the CDR3 is filled in from the germline J gene. The gene calls are TRBV30 and TRBJ2-3, with 8 bases identical to TRBD2. With V trimmed by 0 bases and J by 5 bases, 4 bases remained unmatched. The germline gives CDR1 GTSNPN, CDR2 SVGIG (reference sequence). CDR3 size: 14 residues. The CDR3 sequence is CAWSVSGGRDTQYF. CDR3 DNA, as far as it was read: TGTGCCTGGAGTGTTTCGGGGGGGCGAGATACG.

About this clone itself: The read ends 3 residues before the CDR3 terminus; that terminus is restored from the germline J gene. The J gene is TRBJ2-1, the V gene TRBV7-9; D may be TRBD2 (5 bases). CDR3 length: 15 residues. The ends were cut back, 2 bases at V and 3 bases at J, with 11 bases in the middle. Germline CDR1 SEHNR, CDR2 FQNEAQ (reference sequence). CDR3 DNA, as far as it was read: TGTGCCAGCAGCTTAATCGAGGGTATCTACAATGAG. Its protein product is CASSLIEGIYNE. The whole CDR3 reads CASSLIEGIYNEQFF.

Comment on this clone: The CDR3 goes on 3 residues after the read ends, and that part is filled in from the germline J gene. This chain links TRBV7-6 with TRBJ1-2; maybe TRBD1 (6 bases). CDR1 and CDR2 from the germline V gene are SGHVS and FNYEAQ. The CDR3 runs to 15 residues. V lost 5 bases, J lost 6 bases, and 19 bases lay in between. The CDR3 sequence: CASSQRSWDKDGYTF. The sequenced CDR3 bases are TGTGCCAGCAGCCAGAGGTCTTGGGACAAAGATGGC.

As to this clone: At one of its ends the junction is not consistent with the germline gene, which may arise from a read error. The read falls 3 residues short of the CDR3 end, and the missing part is taken from the germline J gene. The chain employs TRBV4-2 and TRBJ1-2, with 8 bases fitting TRBD1. The CDR3 covers 17 residues. CDR1 and CDR2 (germline): LGHNA, YNFKEQ. Partial CDR3 DNA: TGCGCCAGCAGCCAAGATCTGGCAGGGGGACAGGACTATGGC. Protein sequence: CASSQDLAGGQDYG. The entire CDR3 sequence reads CASSQDLAGGQDYGYTF.

A remark on this clone: The read stops 3 residues short of the end of the CDR3; the missing end is completed from the germline J gene. The chain joins TRBV29-1 to TRBJ1-2, with D perhaps matching TRBD1 (5 bases). There are 12 residues in the CDR3. Germline loops: CDR1 SQVTM, CDR2 ANQGSEA. Trimming removed 1 base from V and 2 bases from J, with 5 bases in between. The DNA read from the CDR3 is TGCAGCGTTGAAGGACAGAACTATGGC. This translates into CSVEGQNYG. The entire CDR3 is CSVEGQNYGYTF.

Note on this clone: Read data end 3 residues before the CDR3 end; the end is taken from the germline J gene. The same CDR3 is also encoded by other DNA sequences in this sample. The V gene is TRBV18, the J gene TRBJ1-1; 7 nucleotides line up with TRBD1. Trimming took 3 bases from V and 7 from J; bases not matched to a gene: 8. CDR1 and CDR2 (germline): KGHSH, LQKENI. This CDR3 comprises 14 residues. The CDR3 DNA, read in part, is TGTGCCAGCTCACCTGGTGCAGGGGGGATTGAA. It is translated as CASSPGAGGIE. The whole CDR3 reads CASSPGAGGIEAFF.

As to this clone: The CDR3 end falls 3 residues outside the read, so it is completed with the germline J gene. The genes are TRBV6-2 or TRBV6-3 and TRBJ2-7; 8 nucleotides agree with TRBD1. Trimming removed 4 bases from V and 5 bases from J; junction bases left unmatched: 10. Germline CDR1 and CDR2: MNHEY and SVGEGT. This CDR3 is 15 amino acids long. The sequenced CDR3 bases are TGTGCCAGCAGTTTCCCGGACAGGGTAGTCAACGAG. Translating it yields CASSFPDRVVNE. The whole CDR3 is CASSFPDRVVNEQYF.

About this clone itself: The read gets to within 3 residues of the CDR3 end, and the germline J gene fills in the rest. The chain couples TRBV20-1 to TRBJ2-3, with TRBD2 matching 13 bases. The germline V gene encodes CDR1 DFQATT and CDR2 SNEGSKA (reference sequence). The CDR3 sequence is 17 residues long. The trim removed 2 bases at V and 6 bases at J, leaving 11 bases unmatched. The part of the CDR3 DNA that was read is TGCAGTGCTAGACCCGGACTAGCGGGAGAAATCGGGGATACG. Protein sequence: CSARPGLAGEIGDT. The CDR3 as a whole reads CSARPGLAGEIGDTQYF.

For this clone: The read ends 3 residues early relative to the CDR3; the germline J gene fills the gap. The chain combines TRBV28 with TRBJ1-4; 7 bases fit TRBD1. V dropped 3 bases and J dropped 3; count of bases not matched to a gene: 13. Germline loops: CDR1 MDHEN, CDR2 SYDVKM. The CDR3 is made up of 18 amino acids. Here the CDR3 reads CASSLMTNTGAANEKLFF. The CDR3 DNA, read in part, is TGTGCCAGCAGTTTGATGACGAATACAGGGGCGGCTAATGAAAAA. Drawing the rest from reference TRBV28 and TRBJ1-4, the complete variable domain is DVKVTQSSRYLVKRTGEKVFLECVQDMDHENMFWYRQDPGLGLRLIYFSYDVKMKEKGDIPEGYSVSREKKERFSLILESASTNQTSMYLCASSLMTNTGAANEKLFFGSGTQLSVL.

Concerning this clone: The read gets to within 3 residues of the CDR3 end, and the germline J gene fills in the rest. This rearrangement joins TRBV9 to TRBJ2-1, with unresolved D. The CDR3 runs to 12 residues. The germline gives CDR1 SGDLS, CDR2 YYNGEE. V was pared by 1 base and J by 6 bases, with 5 bases between. Partial CDR3 DNA: TGTGCCAGCAGCGTACCGGGCAATGAG. Its protein product is CASSVPGNE. The complete CDR3 reads CASSVPGNEQFF.

In regard to this clone: Sequencing ends 3 residues short of the CDR3 end; the germline J gene provides the rest. V gene TRBV6-2 or TRBV6-3 combines with J gene TRBJ2-7, with 8 nucleotides matching TRBD2. There are 14 residues in the CDR3. Trimming took 2 bases from V and 6 from J; bases not matched to a gene: 6. Germline V CDR1 and CDR2: MNHEY, SVGEGT. The CDR3 region is CASSYPSGLSEQYF. The sequenced part of the CDR3 DNA is TGTGCCAGCAGTTACCCTAGCGGGCTCTCCGAG.